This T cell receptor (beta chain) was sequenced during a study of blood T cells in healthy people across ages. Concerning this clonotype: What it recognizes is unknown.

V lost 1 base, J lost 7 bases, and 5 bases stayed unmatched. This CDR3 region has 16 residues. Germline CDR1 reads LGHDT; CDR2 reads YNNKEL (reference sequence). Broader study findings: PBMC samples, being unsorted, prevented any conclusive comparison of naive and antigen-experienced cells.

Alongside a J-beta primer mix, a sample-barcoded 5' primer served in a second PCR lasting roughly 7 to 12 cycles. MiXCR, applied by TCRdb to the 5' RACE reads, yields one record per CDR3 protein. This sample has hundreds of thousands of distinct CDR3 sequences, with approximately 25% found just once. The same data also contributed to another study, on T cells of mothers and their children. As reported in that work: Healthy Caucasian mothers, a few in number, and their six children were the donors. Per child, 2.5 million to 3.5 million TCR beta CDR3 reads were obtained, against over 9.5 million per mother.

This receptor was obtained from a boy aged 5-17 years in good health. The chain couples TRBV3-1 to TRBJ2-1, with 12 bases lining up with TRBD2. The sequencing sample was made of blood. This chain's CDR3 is CASSQVWTSGKNEQFF. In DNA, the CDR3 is TGTGCCAGCAGCCAAGTGTGGACTAGCGGGAAGAATGAGCAGTTCTTC.